This TCR beta chain was sequenced for a study of patients and donors after allogeneic stem cell transplantation. TCRdb independently ran MiXCR on the RT-PCR reads; one entry per CDR3 protein. The sample carries roughly 200,000 distinct CDR3 sequences, about 38% recorded once. The germline V gene encodes CDR1 SGHRS and CDR2 YFSETQ. V was cut by 4 bases and J by 1 base, with 19 bases left in between. The CDR3 contains 17 residues. This clonotype originated in a human donor who was either an allogeneic HSCT recipient or a stem cell or donor lymphocyte infusion donor (not recorded which). It is not recorded whose cells these are; they may come from a transplant donor. The chain links TRBV5-1 to TRBJ2-3; no definite D call. Sequencing was carried out using blood, either unsorted or a sorted T cell fraction (not recorded which). CDR3 region: CASSPAKWARGTDTQYF. DNA for the CDR3: TGCGCCAGCAGCCCCGCTAAGTGGGCCCGAGGCACAGATACGCAGTATTTT.